This T cell receptor beta chain stems from a study of shared clonotypes between healthy human individuals. Trimming pared 5 bases from V and 7 bases from J, leaving 12 bases between. This CDR3 comprises 14 residues. From germline, CDR1 is SNHLY and CDR2 FYNNEI. Some clones are missing from TCRdb's copy, which holds only in-frame ones; the method was immunoSEQ multiplex PCR. The table lists under 1,100,000 clones, about 76% of them singletons. The V call is TRBV2, the J call TRBJ1-6; weak D call: TRBD1 (6 bases). The sample was memory CD4+ T cells sorted from blood. Subset given: CD45RA-negative fraction. The clonotype originates from a man aged 18 to 35 in good health. CDR3: CASSIGQRNSPLHF. The CDR3 DNA is TGTGCCAGCAGTATTGGACAGAGAAATTCACCCCTCCACTTT.